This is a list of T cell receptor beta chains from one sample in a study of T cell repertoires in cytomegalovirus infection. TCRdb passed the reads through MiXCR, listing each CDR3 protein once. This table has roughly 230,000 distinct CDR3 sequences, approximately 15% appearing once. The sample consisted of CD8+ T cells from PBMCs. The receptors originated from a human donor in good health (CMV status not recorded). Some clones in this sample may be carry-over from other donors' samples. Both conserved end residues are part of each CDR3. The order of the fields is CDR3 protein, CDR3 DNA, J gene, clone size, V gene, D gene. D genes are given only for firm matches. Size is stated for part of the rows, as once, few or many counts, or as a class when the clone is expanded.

cdr3_aa: CASSLDLSGNIQYF
cdr3_nt: TGTGCCAGCAGCTTAGATTTGTCAGGGAACATTCAGTACTTC
j_call: TRBJ2-4
clone_size: many
v_call: TRBV7-2
d_call: -

cdr3_aa: CASSQGLGGTEAFF
cdr3_nt: TGCGCCAGCAGCCAAGGGTTGGGGGGGACTGAAGCTTTCTTT
j_call: TRBJ1-1
clone_size: -
v_call: TRBV4-3
d_call: -

cdr3_aa: CASIRDRGLEAFF
cdr3_nt: TGTGCCAGCATCCGGGACAGGGGTCTTGAAGCTTTCTTT
j_call: TRBJ1-1
clone_size: -
v_call: TRBV6-1
d_call: TRBD1

cdr3_aa: CASSPQGGGPYNEQFF
cdr3_nt: TGCGCCAGCAGCCCCCAGGGAGGCGGCCCCTACAATGAGCAGTTCTTC
j_call: TRBJ2-1
clone_size: -
v_call: TRBV4-1
d_call: -

cdr3_aa: CASSLKFGQGAQSYGYTF
cdr3_nt: TGTGCCAGCAGTTTAAAATTCGGTCAGGGGGCGCAATCCTATGGCTACACCTTC
j_call: TRBJ1-2
clone_size: -
v_call: TRBV28
d_call: TRBD1

cdr3_aa: CASSDAGSNQHF
cdr3_nt: TGTGCCAGCAGCGACGCAGGGTCAAACCAGCATTTT
j_call: TRBJ1-5
clone_size: few
v_call: TRBV5-6
d_call: -

cdr3_aa: CASSLGPGSSYEQYF
cdr3_nt: TGTGCCAGCAGCTTAGGGCCAGGGAGCTCCTACGAGCAGTACTTC
j_call: TRBJ2-7
clone_size: many
v_call: TRBV7-6
d_call: -

cdr3_aa: CATSNTQGPSNQPQHF
cdr3_nt: TGTGCCACCAGCAACACACAGGGTCCTAGCAATCAGCCCCAGCATTTT
j_call: TRBJ1-5
clone_size: few
v_call: TRBV15
d_call: -

cdr3_aa: CSVDGLAPSYNEQFF
cdr3_nt: TGCAGCGTTGATGGGCTAGCGCCGTCTTACAATGAGCAGTTCTTC
j_call: TRBJ2-1
clone_size: -
v_call: TRBV29-1
d_call: -

cdr3_aa: CASSLYTTGELFF
cdr3_nt: TGTGCCAGCAGTCTATATACCACCGGGGAGCTGTTTTTT
j_call: TRBJ2-2
clone_size: many
v_call: TRBV6-5
d_call: -

cdr3_aa: CASSLNGPNYGYTF
cdr3_nt: TGTGCCAGCAGCTTAAATGGTCCCAACTATGGCTACACCTTC
j_call: TRBJ1-2
clone_size: -
v_call: TRBV7-9
d_call: -

cdr3_aa: CASSFPAVVYTDTQYF
cdr3_nt: TGTGCCAGCAGCTTCCCGGCAGTGGTTTACACAGATACGCAGTATTTT
j_call: TRBJ2-3
clone_size: -
v_call: TRBV7-9
d_call: -

cdr3_aa: CASSVEDRGQNEQYF
cdr3_nt: TGTGCCAGCAGCGTAGAGGACAGGGGGCAGAACGAGCAGTACTTC
j_call: TRBJ2-7
clone_size: -
v_call: TRBV9
d_call: TRBD1

cdr3_aa: CASSLGGSPTDTQYF
cdr3_nt: TGTGCCAGCAGCTTAGGAGGGTCCCCCACAGATACGCAGTATTTT
j_call: TRBJ2-3
clone_size: many
v_call: TRBV7-6
d_call: -

cdr3_aa: CASSSGTENGYTF
cdr3_nt: TGTGCCAGCAGCTCCGGGACGGAAAATGGCTACACCTTC
j_call: TRBJ1-2
clone_size: many
v_call: TRBV7-6
d_call: -

cdr3_aa: CASSLLSPGEWENEQFF
cdr3_nt: TGTGCCAGCAGCTTACTTTCTCCGGGGGAATGGGAGAATGAGCAGTTCTTC
j_call: TRBJ2-1
clone_size: many
v_call: TRBV7-3
d_call: -

cdr3_aa: CASSLREEGALSEQYF
cdr3_nt: TGTGCCAGCAGTTTGAGGGAGGAGGGGGCCTTGAGCGAGCAGTACTTC
j_call: TRBJ2-7
clone_size: -
v_call: TRBV28
d_call: -

cdr3_aa: CASSYSGLAETQYF
cdr3_nt: TGTGCCAGCAGTTACTCCGGACTAGCGGAGACCCAGTACTTC
j_call: TRBJ2-5
clone_size: few
v_call: TRBV6-2/TRBV6-3
d_call: TRBD2

cdr3_aa: CASSQEWTGGDQPQHF
cdr3_nt: TGCGCCAGCAGCCAAGAGTGGACAGGGGGCGATCAGCCCCAGCATTTT
j_call: TRBJ1-5
clone_size: many
v_call: TRBV4-1
d_call: TRBD1

cdr3_aa: CASSYFPGAEQYF
cdr3_nt: TGTGCCAGCAGTTACTTCCCCGGCGCCGAGCAGTACTTC
j_call: TRBJ2-7
clone_size: -
v_call: TRBV6-2/TRBV6-3
d_call: -

cdr3_aa: CSARAIQGGYTEAFF
cdr3_nt: TGCAGTGCTAGAGCAATTCAGGGGGGGTACACTGAAGCTTTCTTT
j_call: TRBJ1-1
clone_size: -
v_call: TRBV20-1
d_call: TRBD1

cdr3_aa: CASSGPEASEQYF
cdr3_nt: TGTGCCAGCAGTGGGCCAGAGGCAAGCGAGCAGTACTTC
j_call: TRBJ2-7
clone_size: few
v_call: TRBV2
d_call: -